Each of the 13 T cell receptor beta chains below was sequenced from the same sample in a study of regulatory T cells in long-lasting Graves disease. Construction of the TCR beta libraries employed iRepertoire HTBI primers in conjunction with Arm-PCR of CDR3 regions. MiXCR, applied by TCRdb to the multiplex PCR reads, yields one record per CDR3 protein. The data show some 500,000 distinct CDR3 sequences, 13% seen once. As to time point: newly diagnosed GD, antithyroid drugs for less than 3 months. PBMC RNA was the source of the TCR library. These data were also filed under a second study, of T cells in Graves' hyperthyroidism and ophthalmopathy.

Material: peripheral blood mononuclear cells (PBMCs), obtained at new diagnosis, from a patient treated with antithyroid drugs. Source of these receptors: a man between 25 and 39 years old with Graves disease.

This clonotype was counted at least ten times. This chain links TRBV7-2 with TRBJ1-1; D ambiguous. Trimming took off 3 bases at V and 1 base at J, with 6 bases between the two ends. Germline CDR1 reads SGHTA; CDR2 reads FQGNSA. The CDR3 is 13 amino acids. CDR3: CASSFQQNTEAFF. Here the CDR3 DNA reads TGTGCCAGCAGCTTCCAGCAGAACACTGAAGCTTTCTTT.

This clonotype has ten or more counts. This chain uses TRBV7-9 with TRBJ1-2; D is undetermined. The germline V gene has CDR1 SEHNR and CDR2 FQNEAQ (reference sequence). V lost 0 bases and J 4 bases, leaving 9 bases between the germline ends. The CDR3 totals 14 residues. CDR3: CASSLAGSPYGYTF. In nucleotides, the CDR3 is TGTGCCAGCAGCTTAGCGGGGTCCCCCTATGGCTACACCTTC. Using reference TRBV7-9 and TRBJ1-2 for the parts outside the CDR3, the full variable domain is DTGVSQNPRHKITKRGQNVTFRCDPISEHNRLYWYRQTLGQGPEFLTYFQNEAQLEKSRLLSDRFSAERPKGSFSTLEIQRTEQGDSAMYLCASSLAGSPYGYTFGSGTRLTVV.

This clonotype was recorded many times. The chain couples TRBV11-2 to TRBJ2-3; TRBD2 aligns across 7 bases. Trimming removed 5 bases from V and 14 bases from J; junction bases left unmatched: 10. Germline loops: CDR1 SGHAT, CDR2 FQNNGV. There are 12 residues in the CDR3. CDR3 coding DNA: TGTGCCAGCAGCCCTCTCGGACTAGGATTGTATTTT. Protein sequence: CASSPLGLGLYF.

This clonotype was counted a few times. This chain links TRBV4-2 with TRBJ2-7, with D possibly matching TRBD1 (5 bases). Germline V CDR1 and CDR2: LGHNA, YNFKEQ. V lost 4 bases to trimming and J lost 6 bases, with 19 bases between them. The CDR3 has 15 amino acids. The CDR3 sequence is CASSRTGIFLGEQYF. DNA for the CDR3: TGTGCCAGCAGCCGCACAGGTATTTTTTTAGGCGAGCAGTACTTC.

The J gene is TRBJ1-5, the V gene TRBV27, with D possibly TRBD1 on 5 matching bases. V lost 6 bases and J lost 0, with 18 bases in between. The CDR3 runs to 17 residues. Germline V gene data show CDR1 as MNHEY and CDR2 as SMNVEV (reference sequence). CDR3 sequence (DNA): TGTGCCAGCAGACGCGGGGGGGGGGGATATAGCAATCAGCCCCAGCATTTT. This codes for CASRRGGGGYSNQPQHF.

The chain joins TRBV29-1 to TRBJ2-7; D remains unclear. CDR1 and CDR2 (germline): SQVTM, ANQGSEA. V was clipped by 1 base and J by 2 bases, with 18 bases between them. CDR3 length: 16 residues. This CDR3 reads CSVEGVPRKNPYEQYF. CDR3 nucleotide sequence: TGCAGCGTTGAAGGGGTCCCGCGGAAGAATCCCTACGAGCAGTACTTC.

This clonotype was seen repeatedly, ten times or more. This chain links TRBV2 with TRBJ2-2; D possibly matches TRBD1 or TRBD2 (5 bases each). The length of the CDR3 is 15 residues. With 5 bases removed from V and 4 bases from J, the gap between germline ends came to 14 bases. The germline V gene has CDR1 SNHLY and CDR2 FYNNEI. The CDR3, as DNA: TGTGCCAGCAGTAACGAGGGACGGGTCACCGGGGAGCTGTTTTTT. This sequence encodes CASSNEGRVTGELFF. Based on the CDR3 plus reference TRBV2 and TRBJ2-2, the full variable domain is EPEVTQTPSHQVTQMGQEVILRCVPISNHLYFYWYRQILGQKVEFLVSFYNNEISEKSEIFDDQFSVERPDGSNFTLKIRSTKLEDSAMYFCASSNEGRVTGELFFGEGSRLTVL.

Ten or more counts support this clonotype. The chain has TRBV20-1 and TRBJ2-3, with 9 bases lining up with TRBD2. Germline V gene sequence: CDR1 DFQATT, CDR2 SNEGSKA (reference sequence). CDR3 size: 14 residues. Trimming at V came to 4 bases and at J to 7 bases, leaving 9 bases not matched to a gene. CDR3 amino acids: CSATPAGGLYTQYF. CDR3 DNA: TGCAGTGCTACCCCAGCGGGAGGTCTATATACGCAGTATTTT.

In its sample, this clonotype was seen many times. The chain combines TRBV18 with TRBJ2-1; D remains unclear. Trimming left V 6 bases short and J 5 bases short, with 11 bases between. The CDR3 has 13 residues. Germline V lookup: CDR1 KGHSH, CDR2 LQKENI. The CDR3 sequence is CASSRARDNEQFF. DNA of the CDR3: TGTGCCAGCTCCCGCGCCCGAGACAATGAGCAGTTCTTC.

This clonotype showed up many times. This rearrangement joins TRBV19 to TRBJ1-1; 8 positions match TRBD1. Trimming removed 4 bases from V and 5 bases from J; junction bases left unmatched: 9. The CDR3 has 15 residues. Germline CDR1 is LNHDA and CDR2 is SQIVND (reference sequence). CDR3 nucleotides: TGTGCCAGTAGTAAGCCTCGGACAGGGAAAACTGAAGCTTTCTTT. It encodes CASSKPRTGKTEAFF.

This clonotype was counted only a few times. The gene calls are TRBV20-1 and TRBJ2-3; D uncertain. Germline V gene data show CDR1 as DFQATT and CDR2 as SNEGSKA (reference sequence). V was cut by 5 bases and J by 1 base, with 10 bases left in between. The CDR3 loop spans 13 amino acids. The CDR3 here is CSAGLTGTDTQYF. The CDR3 DNA follows: TGCAGTGCTGGCCTTACAGGCACAGATACGCAGTATTTT.

This clonotype was seen at least ten times. The J gene is TRBJ2-3, the V gene TRBV20-1, with TRBD2 matching over 8 bases. With V trimmed by 0 bases and J by 3 bases, 2 bases remained unmatched. This CDR3 spans 14 amino acids. Germline V lookup: CDR1 DFQATT, CDR2 SNEGSKA (reference sequence). CDR3 loop: CSARDPSGTDTQYF. The CDR3 DNA reads as TGCAGTGCTAGAGATCCTAGCGGGACAGATACGCAGTATTTT.

The chain carries TRBV6-5 and TRBJ2-1; TRBD2 matches at 11 bases. J was trimmed by 5 bases and V by 0 bases; bases with no gene match: 6. Germline V CDR1 and CDR2: MNHEY, SVGAGI. The CDR3 has 17 amino acids. The CDR3 spells CASSYSAGLAENNEQFF. The CDR3 coding sequence is TGTGCCAGCAGTTACTCCGCGGGACTAGCGGAAAACAATGAGCAGTTCTTC.